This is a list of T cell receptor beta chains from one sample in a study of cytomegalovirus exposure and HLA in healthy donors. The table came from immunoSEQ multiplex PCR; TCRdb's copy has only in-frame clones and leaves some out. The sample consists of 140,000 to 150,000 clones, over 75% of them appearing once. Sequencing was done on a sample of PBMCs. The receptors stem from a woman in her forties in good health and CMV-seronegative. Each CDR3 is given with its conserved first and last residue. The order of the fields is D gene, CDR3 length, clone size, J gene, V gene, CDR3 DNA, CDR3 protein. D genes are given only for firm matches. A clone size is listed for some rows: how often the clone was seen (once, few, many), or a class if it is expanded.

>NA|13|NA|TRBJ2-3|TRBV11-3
TGTGCCAGCAGCCTTAGACTACCAGATACGCAGTATTTT
CASSLRLPDTQYF
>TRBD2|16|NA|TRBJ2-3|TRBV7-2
TGTGCCAGCAGCTCCCGTCTAGCGGGATATGAAGATACGCAGTATTTT
CASSSRLAGYEDTQYF
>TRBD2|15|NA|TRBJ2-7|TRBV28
TGTGCCAGCAGTTTAGGGCTAGCGGGAGCGAACGAGCAGTACTTC
CASSLGLAGANEQYF
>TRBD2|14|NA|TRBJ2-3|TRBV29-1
TGCAGCGTTGAAGCGGGTAGCGGGACAGATACGCAGTATTTT
CSVEAGSGTDTQYF
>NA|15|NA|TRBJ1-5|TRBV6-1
TGTGCCAGCAGTGAAGCGGGAAGGCAGGGCCAGCCCCAGCATTTT
CASSEAGRQGQPQHF
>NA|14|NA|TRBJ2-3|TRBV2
TGTGCCAGCAGTGGACCGGGGGGCACAGATACGCAGTATTTT
CASSGPGGTDTQYF
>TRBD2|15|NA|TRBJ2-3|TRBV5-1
TGCGCCAGCAGCCTACAAGGGAGGGACGCAGATACGCAGTATTTT
CASSLQGRDADTQYF
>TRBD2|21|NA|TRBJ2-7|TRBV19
TGTGCCAGCGACCGGACAGGGGAAGGGACTAGCGGGAGGGCCTCAGGCTACGAGCAGTACTTC
CASDRTGEGTSGRASGYEQYF
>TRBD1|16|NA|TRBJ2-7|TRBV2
TGTGCCAGCAAGGGCAGGGGGCGCGCGGGCTCCTACGAGCAGTACTTC
CASKGRGRAGSYEQYF
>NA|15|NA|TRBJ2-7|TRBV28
TGTGCCAGCAAGGGGTCTCCCCCCACCTACTACGAGCAGTACTTC
CASKGSPPTYYEQYF
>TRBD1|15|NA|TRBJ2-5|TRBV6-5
TGTGCCAGCAGTTACCCCGGGACAGGCGAAGAGACCCAGTACTTC
CASSYPGTGEETQYF
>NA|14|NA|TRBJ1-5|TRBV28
TGTGCCAGCAGTTTGGCACAGGGAGCCCAGCCCCAGCATTTT
CASSLAQGAQPQHF
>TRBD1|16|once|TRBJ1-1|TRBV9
TGTGCCAGCAGCGTAGCTGCAGGGGGTATGAACACTGAAGCTTTCTTT
CASSVAAGGMNTEAFF
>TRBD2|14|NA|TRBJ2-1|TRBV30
TGTGCCTGGCTACGCGGGAGCTCCTACAATGAGCAGTTCTTC
CAWLRGSSYNEQFF
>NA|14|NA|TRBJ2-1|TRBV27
TGTGCCAGCAGTAGACTTAGCTCCTACAATGAGCAGTTCTTC
CASSRLSSYNEQFF
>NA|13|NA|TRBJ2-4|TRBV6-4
TGTGCCAGCAGTGAAGGGGCGGAAAACATTCAGTACTTC
CASSEGAENIQYF
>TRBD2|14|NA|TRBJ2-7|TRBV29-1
TGCAGCGTTGTGGGACTAGCGGGAGCCTACGAGCAGTACTTC
CSVVGLAGAYEQYF
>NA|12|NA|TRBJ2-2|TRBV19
TGTGCCACCCGTGGGGGCGGCGGGGAGCTGTTTTTT
CATRGGGGELFF
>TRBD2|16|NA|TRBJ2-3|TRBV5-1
TGCGCCAGCAGCTTGGGACTAGCGGCTAACACAGATACGCAGTATTTT
CASSLGLAANTDTQYF
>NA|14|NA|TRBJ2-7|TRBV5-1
TGCGCCAGCAGCTCGGACCGGGGGGCGTACGAGCAGTACTTC
CASSSDRGAYEQYF
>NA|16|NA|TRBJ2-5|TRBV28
TGTGCCAGCAGTCAACCCTCGGGGATGGGTGTAGAGACCCAGTACTTC
CASSQPSGMGVETQYF
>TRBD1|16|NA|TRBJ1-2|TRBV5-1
TGCGCCAGCAGCTTGGTCGCCGCAGGGGGCGCCTATGGCTACACCTTC
CASSLVAAGGAYGYTF
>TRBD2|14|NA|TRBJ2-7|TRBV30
TGTGCCTGGAGTGCAGCGGGATTTTACTACGAGCAGTACTTC
CAWSAAGFYYEQYF
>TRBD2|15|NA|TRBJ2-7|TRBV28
TGTGCCAGCAGTCCCATCCCCGGGACTAGCGACGAGCAGTACTTC
CASSPIPGTSDEQYF
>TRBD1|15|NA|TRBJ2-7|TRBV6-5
TGTGCCAGCAGTCCCTGGACAGGGGTTCCCTACGAGCAGTACTTC
CASSPWTGVPYEQYF
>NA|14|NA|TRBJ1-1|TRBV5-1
TGCGCCAGCAGTATGGGCAGTGAGAACACTGAAGCTTTCTTT
CASSMGSENTEAFF
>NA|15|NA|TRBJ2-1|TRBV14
TGTGCCAGCAGCCCCCTAGGGGGAGCCTACAATGAGCAGTTCTTC
CASSPLGGAYNEQFF
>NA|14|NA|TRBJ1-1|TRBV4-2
TGTGCCAGCAGCCAGCCGGGGGACTCGACTGAAGCTTTCTTT
CASSQPGDSTEAFF
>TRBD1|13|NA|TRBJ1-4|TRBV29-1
TGCAGCGTTGAGGGGACAGCGAATGAAAAACTGTTTTTT
CSVEGTANEKLFF
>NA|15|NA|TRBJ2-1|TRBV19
TGTGCCAGTAGGGTCAGCGGAGGCTCCTACAATGAGCAGTTCTTC
CASRVSGGSYNEQFF
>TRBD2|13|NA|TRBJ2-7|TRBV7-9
TGTTCCATTACGGCGGGAGAGTCCTACGAGCAGTACTTC
CSITAGESYEQYF
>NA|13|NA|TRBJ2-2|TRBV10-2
TGCGCCAGCAGGGAGGGCGGGGCGGGGGAGCTGTTTTTT
CASREGGAGELFF
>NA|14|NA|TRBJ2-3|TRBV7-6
TGTGCCAGCAGCTCCATGGGGGCCCGTAATACGCAGTATTTT
CASSSMGARNTQYF
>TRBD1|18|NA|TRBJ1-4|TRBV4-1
TGCGCCAGCAGCCACTATTGGGACAGGGGCCCAACTAATGAAAAACTGTTTTTT
CASSHYWDRGPTNEKLFF
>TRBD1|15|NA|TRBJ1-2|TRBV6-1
TGTGCCAGCAGTGTGGGACAGGGGTTCCGTTATGGCTACACCTTC
CASSVGQGFRYGYTF
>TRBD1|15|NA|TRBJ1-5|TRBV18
TGTGCCAGCTCAACCGGGACAGGGTTTGGTCAGCCCCAGCATTTT
CASSTGTGFGQPQHF
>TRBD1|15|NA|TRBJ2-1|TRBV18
TGTGCCAGCTCAAATTCGGGACAGGGATACAATGAGCAGTTCTTC
CASSNSGQGYNEQFF
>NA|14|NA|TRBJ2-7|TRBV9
TGTGCCAGCAGCGTAGTCGCTACGACCTACGAGCAGTACTTC
CASSVVATTYEQYF
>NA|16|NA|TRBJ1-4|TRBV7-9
TGTTCCAGCAGCTCCTACGATCTTGCAACTAATGAAAAACTGTTTTTT
CSSSSYDLATNEKLFF
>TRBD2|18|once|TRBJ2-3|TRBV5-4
TGTGCCAGCAGCTTGGTTCCGGGGGGGGACTTGGGGGCAGATACGCAGTATTTT
CASSLVPGGDLGADTQYF
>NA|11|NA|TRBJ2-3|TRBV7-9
TGTGCCAGCAGCTCTAGCGATACGCAGTATTTT
CASSSSDTQYF
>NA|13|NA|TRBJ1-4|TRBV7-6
TGTGCCAGTTCTAGAGCCATTAATGAAAAACTGTTTTTT
CASSRAINEKLFF